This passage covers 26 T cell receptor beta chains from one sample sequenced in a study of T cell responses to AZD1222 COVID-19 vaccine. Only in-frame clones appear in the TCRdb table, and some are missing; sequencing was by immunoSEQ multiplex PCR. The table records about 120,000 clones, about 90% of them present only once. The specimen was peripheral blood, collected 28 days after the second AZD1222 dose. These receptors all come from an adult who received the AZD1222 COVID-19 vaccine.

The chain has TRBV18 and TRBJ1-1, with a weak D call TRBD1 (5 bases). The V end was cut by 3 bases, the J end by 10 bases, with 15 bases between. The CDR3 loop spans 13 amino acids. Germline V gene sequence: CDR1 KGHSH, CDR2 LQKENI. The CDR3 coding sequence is TGTGCCAGCTCACCCGGAGGGGCCCGTATAGCTTTCTTT. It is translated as CASSPGGARIAFF.

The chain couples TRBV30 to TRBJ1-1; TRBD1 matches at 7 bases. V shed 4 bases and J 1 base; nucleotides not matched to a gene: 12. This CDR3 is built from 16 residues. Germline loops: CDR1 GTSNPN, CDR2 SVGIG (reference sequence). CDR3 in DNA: TGTGCCTGGAAGAAGGGATCAGGGGGGCAGAACACTGAAGCTTTCTTT. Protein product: CAWKKGSGGQNTEAFF.

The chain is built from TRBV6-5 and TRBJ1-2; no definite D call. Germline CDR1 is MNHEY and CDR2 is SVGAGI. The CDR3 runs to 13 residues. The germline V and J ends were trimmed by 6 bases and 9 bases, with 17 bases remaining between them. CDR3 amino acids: CASSLAREDSYTF. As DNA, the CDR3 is TGTGCCAGCAGCCTAGCTAGGGAAGACAGCTACACCTTC.

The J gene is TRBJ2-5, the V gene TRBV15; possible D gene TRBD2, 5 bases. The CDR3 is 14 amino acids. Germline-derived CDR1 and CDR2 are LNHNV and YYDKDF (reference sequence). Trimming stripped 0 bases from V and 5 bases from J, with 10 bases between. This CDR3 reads CATSRDRGSETQYF. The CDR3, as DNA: TGTGCCACCAGCAGAGATCGGGGTTCGGAGACCCAGTACTTC.

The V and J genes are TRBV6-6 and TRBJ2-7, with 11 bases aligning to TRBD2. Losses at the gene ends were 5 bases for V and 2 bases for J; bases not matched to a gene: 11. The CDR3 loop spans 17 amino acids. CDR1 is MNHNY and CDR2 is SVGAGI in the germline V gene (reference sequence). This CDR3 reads CASSQTNRLAGTYEQYF. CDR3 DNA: TGTGCCAGCAGTCAAACTAACCGACTAGCGGGGACCTACGAGCAGTACTTC.

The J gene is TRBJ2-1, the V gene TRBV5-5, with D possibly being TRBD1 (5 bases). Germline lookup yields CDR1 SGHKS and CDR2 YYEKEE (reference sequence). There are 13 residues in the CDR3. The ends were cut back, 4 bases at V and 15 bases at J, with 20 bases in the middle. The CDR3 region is CASSAESTVVLFF. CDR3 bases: TGTGCCAGCAGCGCCGAATCGACAGTCGTCTTGTTCTTC.

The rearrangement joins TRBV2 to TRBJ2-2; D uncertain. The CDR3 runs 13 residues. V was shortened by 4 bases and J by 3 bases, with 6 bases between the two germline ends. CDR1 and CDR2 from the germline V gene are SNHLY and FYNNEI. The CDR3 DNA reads TGTGCCAGCAGTGTGCGGTACACCGGGGAGCTGTTTTTT. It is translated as CASSVRYTGELFF.

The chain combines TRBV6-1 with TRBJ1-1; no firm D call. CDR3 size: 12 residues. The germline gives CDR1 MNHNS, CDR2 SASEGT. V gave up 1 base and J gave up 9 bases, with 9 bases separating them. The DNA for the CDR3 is TGTGCCAGCAGTGAAGACTCACGGAAAGCTTTCTTT. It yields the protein CASSEDSRKAFF.

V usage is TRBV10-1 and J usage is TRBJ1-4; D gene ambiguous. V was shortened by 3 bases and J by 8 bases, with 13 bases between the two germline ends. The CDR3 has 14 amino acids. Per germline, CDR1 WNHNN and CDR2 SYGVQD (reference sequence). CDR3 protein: CASSEGRVAEKLFF. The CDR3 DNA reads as TGCGCCAGCAGTGAAGGAAGGGTCGCCGAAAAACTGTTTTTT.

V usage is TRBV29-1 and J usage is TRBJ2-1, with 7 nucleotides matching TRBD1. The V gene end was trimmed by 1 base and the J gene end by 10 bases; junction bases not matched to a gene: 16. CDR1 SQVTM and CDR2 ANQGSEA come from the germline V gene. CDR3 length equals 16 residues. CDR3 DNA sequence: TGCAGCGTTGAAGCTAGGAGGACAGGTCTAGCACGGGAGCAGTTCTTC. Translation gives CSVEARRTGLAREQFF.

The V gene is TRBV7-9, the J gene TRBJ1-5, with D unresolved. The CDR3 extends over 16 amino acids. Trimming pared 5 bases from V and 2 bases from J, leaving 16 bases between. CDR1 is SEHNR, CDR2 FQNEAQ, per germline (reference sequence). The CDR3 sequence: CASSLSRVGRNQPQHF. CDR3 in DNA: TGTGCCAGCAGCCTCAGTCGTGTTGGCCGCAATCAGCCCCAGCATTTT. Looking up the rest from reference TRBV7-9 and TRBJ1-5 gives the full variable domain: DTGVSQNPRHKITKRGQNVTFRCDPISEHNRLYWYRQTLGQGPEFLTYFQNEAQLEKSRLLSDRFSAERPKGSFSTLEIQRTEQGDSAMYLCASSLSRVGRNQPQHFGDGTRLSIL.

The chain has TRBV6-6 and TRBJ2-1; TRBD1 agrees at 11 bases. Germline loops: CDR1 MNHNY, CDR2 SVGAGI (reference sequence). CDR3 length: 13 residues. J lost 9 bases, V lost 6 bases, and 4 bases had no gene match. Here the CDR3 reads CASSGQGAGEQFF. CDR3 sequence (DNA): TGTGCCAGCAGCGGACAGGGGGCAGGTGAGCAGTTCTTC.

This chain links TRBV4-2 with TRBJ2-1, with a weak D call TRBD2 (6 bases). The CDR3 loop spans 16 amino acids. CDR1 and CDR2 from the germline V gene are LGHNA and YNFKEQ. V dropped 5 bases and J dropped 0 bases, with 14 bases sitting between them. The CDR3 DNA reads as TGTGCCAGCAGCGACACATCCGGGGGCTCCTACAATGAGCAGTTCTTC. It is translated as CASSDTSGGSYNEQFF.

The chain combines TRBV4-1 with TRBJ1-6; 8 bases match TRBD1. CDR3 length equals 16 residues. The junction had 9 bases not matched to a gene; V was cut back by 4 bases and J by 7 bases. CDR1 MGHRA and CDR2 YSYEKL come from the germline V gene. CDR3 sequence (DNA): TGCGCCAGCAGCCCTAGGACAGGGCAAGACAATTCACCCCTCCACTTT. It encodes CASSPRTGQDNSPLHF.

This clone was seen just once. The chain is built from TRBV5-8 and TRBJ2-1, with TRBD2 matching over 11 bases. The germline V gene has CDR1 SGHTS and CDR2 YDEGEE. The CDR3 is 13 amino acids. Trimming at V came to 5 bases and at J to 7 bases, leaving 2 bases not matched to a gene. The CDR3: CASRLAGANEQFF. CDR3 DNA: TGTGCCAGCAGACTAGCGGGGGCTAATGAGCAGTTCTTC.

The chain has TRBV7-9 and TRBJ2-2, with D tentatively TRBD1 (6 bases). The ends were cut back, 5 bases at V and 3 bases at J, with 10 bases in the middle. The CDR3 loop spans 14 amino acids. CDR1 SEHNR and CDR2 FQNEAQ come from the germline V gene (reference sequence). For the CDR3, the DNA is TGTGCCAGCAGCCCGTACAGGGACACCGGGGAGCTGTTTTTT. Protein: CASSPYRDTGELFF.

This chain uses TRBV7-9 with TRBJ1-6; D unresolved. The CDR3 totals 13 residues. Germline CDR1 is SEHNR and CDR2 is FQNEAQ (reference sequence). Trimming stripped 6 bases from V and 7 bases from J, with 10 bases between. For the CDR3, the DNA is TGTGCCAGCAGACCAGATGGAAATTCACCCCTCCACTTT. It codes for CASRPDGNSPLHF.

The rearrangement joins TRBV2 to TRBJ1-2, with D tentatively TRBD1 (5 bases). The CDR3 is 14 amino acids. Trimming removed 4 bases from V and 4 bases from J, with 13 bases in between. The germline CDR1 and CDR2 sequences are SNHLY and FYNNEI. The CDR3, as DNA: TGTGCCAGCAGTGGGGGGATCTCAGGCTATGGCTACACCTTC. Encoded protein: CASSGGISGYGYTF.

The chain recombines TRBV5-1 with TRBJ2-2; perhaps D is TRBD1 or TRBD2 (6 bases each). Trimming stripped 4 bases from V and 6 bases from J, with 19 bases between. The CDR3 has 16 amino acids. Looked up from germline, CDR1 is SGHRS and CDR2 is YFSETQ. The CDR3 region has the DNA TGCGCCAGCAGCGGTTTAGCGGAAAGGGGGGCCGGGGAGCTGTTTTTT. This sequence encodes CASSGLAERGAGELFF.

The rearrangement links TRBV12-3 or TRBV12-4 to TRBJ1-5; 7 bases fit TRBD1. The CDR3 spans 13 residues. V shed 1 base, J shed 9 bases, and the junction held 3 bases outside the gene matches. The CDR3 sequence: CASSLGGDRPQHF. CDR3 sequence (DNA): TGTGCCAGCAGTTTAGGCGGGGACAGGCCCCAGCATTTT.

CDR3 loop: CASKGQLNTEAFF. CDR3 DNA: TGTGCCAGCAAAGGACAGCTGAACACTGAAGCTTTCTTT. J is TRBJ1-1 and V is TRBV12-3 or TRBV12-4; perhaps TRBD1 as D (6 bases). The CDR3 spans 13 residues. V was shortened by 7 bases and J by 0 bases, with 9 bases between the two germline ends.

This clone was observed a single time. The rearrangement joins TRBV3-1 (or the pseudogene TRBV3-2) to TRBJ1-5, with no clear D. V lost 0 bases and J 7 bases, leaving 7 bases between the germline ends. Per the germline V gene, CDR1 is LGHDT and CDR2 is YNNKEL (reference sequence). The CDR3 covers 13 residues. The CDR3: CASSQEERQPQHF. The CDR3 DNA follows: TGTGCCAGCAGCCAAGAGGAACGGCAGCCCCAGCATTTT.

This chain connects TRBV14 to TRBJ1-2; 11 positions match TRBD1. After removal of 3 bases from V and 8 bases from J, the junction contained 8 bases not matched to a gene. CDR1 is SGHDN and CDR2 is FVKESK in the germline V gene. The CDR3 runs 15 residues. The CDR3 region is CASSQAGTGGYGYTF. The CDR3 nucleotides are TGTGCCAGCAGCCAGGCCGGGACAGGGGGGTACGGCTACACCTTC.

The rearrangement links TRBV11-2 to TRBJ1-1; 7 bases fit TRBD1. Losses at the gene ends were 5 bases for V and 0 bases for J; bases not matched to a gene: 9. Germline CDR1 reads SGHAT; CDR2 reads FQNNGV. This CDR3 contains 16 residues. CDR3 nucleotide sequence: TGTGCCAGCAGCCCGAGTCAGGGGGGGATGAACACTGAAGCTTTCTTT. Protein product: CASSPSQGGMNTEAFF.

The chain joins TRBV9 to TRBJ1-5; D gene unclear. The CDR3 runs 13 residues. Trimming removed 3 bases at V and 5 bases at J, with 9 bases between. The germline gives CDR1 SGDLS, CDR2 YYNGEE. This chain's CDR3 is CASSDGWDQPQHF. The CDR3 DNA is TGTGCCAGCAGCGATGGGTGGGATCAGCCCCAGCATTTT.

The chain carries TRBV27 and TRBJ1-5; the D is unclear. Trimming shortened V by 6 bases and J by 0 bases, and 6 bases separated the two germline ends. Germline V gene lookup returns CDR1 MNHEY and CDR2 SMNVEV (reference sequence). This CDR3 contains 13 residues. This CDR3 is CASSPYSNQPQHF. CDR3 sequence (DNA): TGTGCCAGCAGCCCCTATAGCAATCAGCCCCAGCATTTT.